The 6 T cell receptor beta chains in this list originate from one sample, sequenced in a study of circulating CD8 cells and anti-PD-1 response in melanoma. Live CD3+CD8+TCRalphabeta+ cells were sorted into four subsets by PD-1 and/or TIGIT. The QIAseq Immune Repertoire TCR panel built the libraries from about 16 ng of total RNA. Using its own MiXCR run on the reads, TCRdb lists one record per CDR3 protein. The sample lists 500 to 800 distinct CDR3 sequences; roughly 7.2% were seen once. Sequences were derived from CD8+ T cells from PBMCs, sampled at baseline or after one month of anti-PD-1 therapy (not recorded which). These receptors were obtained from a human donor with melanoma.

This clonotype is medium-sized within its sample. The rearrangement uses TRBV12-3 or TRBV12-4 and TRBJ2-5; D unresolved. The V gene lost 6 bases and the J gene lost 2 bases, with 13 bases spanning the gap. The CDR3 spans 14 residues. CDR3 DNA sequence: TGTGCCAGCAGCTCGGTGCTTAGGCAAGAGACCCAGTACTTC. Its translation: CASSSVLRQETQYF.

This clonotype is judged large. This chain links TRBV9 with TRBJ2-3, with unresolved D. The germline V and J ends were trimmed by 0 bases and 4 bases, with 9 bases remaining between them. The germline gives CDR1 SGDLS, CDR2 YYNGEE. The CDR3 extends over 14 amino acids. As DNA, the CDR3 is TGTGCCAGCAGCGTAGAAGGGATTCCAGATACGCAGTATTTT. Amino acid sequence: CASSVEGIPDTQYF.

This clonotype is labeled medium-sized. The J gene is TRBJ1-1, the V gene TRBV19; TRBD1 is a possible D gene (6 bases). The CDR3 covers 16 residues. V was clipped by 7 bases and J by 2 bases, with 20 bases between them. Germline V gives CDR1 LNHDA, CDR2 SQIVND (reference sequence). The CDR3 DNA is TGTGCCAGTATTCCGCTGGGGGGGGCGGCCAACACTGAAGCTTTCTTT. Amino acids: CASIPLGGAANTEAFF. Using reference TRBV19 and TRBJ1-1 for the parts outside the CDR3, the full variable domain is DGGITQSPKYLFRKEGQNVTLSCEQNLNHDAMYWYRQDPGQGLRLIYYSQIVNDFQKGDIAEGYSVSREKKESFPLTVTSAQKNPTAFYLCASIPLGGAANTEAFFGQGTRLTVV.

This clonotype is judged medium-sized. This sequence joins TRBV12-5 and TRBJ2-1; no reliable D call. Germline values: CDR1 LGHNT, CDR2 FRNRAP. The length of the CDR3 is 12 residues. V shed 3 bases and J shed 8 bases, with 8 bases lying between them. The CDR3 sequence: CASGFTSDEQFF. The CDR3 region has the DNA TGTGCTAGTGGTTTCACGAGCGATGAGCAGTTCTTC.

This clonotype is categorized as medium-sized. The gene calls are TRBV29-1 and TRBJ1-2; D is perhaps TRBD1 (5 bases). Trimming shortened V by 6 bases and J by 6 bases, and 11 bases separated the two germline ends. Germline V CDR1 and CDR2: SQVTM, ANQGSEA. The CDR3 runs to 11 residues. The CDR3 bases are TGCAGCGTAGCCGGACATAATGGCTACACCTTC. The encoded protein is CSVAGHNGYTF.

The J gene is TRBJ2-2, the V gene TRBV9; 7 nucleotides match TRBD1. The CDR3 contains 12 residues. Germline CDR1 and CDR2: SGDLS and YYNGEE. V gave up 9 bases and J gave up 6 bases; unmatched junction bases: 5. CDR3 DNA sequence: TGTGCCACGAATACAGGGGCCGGGGAGCTGTTTTTT. It codes for CATNTGAGELFF. The entire variable domain, with the rest obtained from reference TRBV9 and TRBJ2-2, is as follows: DSGVTQTPKHLITATGQRVTLRCSPRSGDLSVYWYQQSLDQGLQFLIQYYNGEERAKGNILERFSAQQFPDLHSELNLSSLELGDSALYFCATNTGAGELFFGEGSRLTVL.